The clone carrying this TCR beta chain was observed once. Assay: immunoSEQ multiplex PCR; the TCRdb copy retains only in-frame clones and omits some. This sample carries roughly 20,000 clones, approximately 70% of them seen once, and the ten largest clones take about 7.3%. This sample is part of a study of graft-versus-host responses after intestinal transplantation. Graft samples were processed, releasing intraepithelial and lamina propria lymphocytes. The input for sequencing was ileum tissue, taken about 20 days after intestinal transplant. The TCR sequence derives from a human patient who received an intestinal transplant, so some T cells may come from the graft donor.

The CDR3 protein is CASSQRRGLYSPLHF. In DNA form, the CDR3 reads TGTGCCAGCAGTCAACGGAGGGGGCTATATTCACCCCTCCACTTT. The gene calls are TRBV27 and TRBJ1-6; 7 bases match TRBD1. Germline V gene data show CDR1 as MNHEY and CDR2 as SMNVEV (reference sequence). V was clipped by 5 bases and J by 8 bases; unmatched bases: 9. The CDR3 covers 15 residues.